This T cell receptor beta chain was retrieved from a study of human T cells and chemical hapten exposure. Overall study context: Per-sample TCR yield variability stemmed mainly from small pooled library volume differences.

The germline V gene encodes CDR1 SSHAT and CDR2 FNYEAQ (reference sequence). The length of the CDR3 is 17 residues. Study results and limitations: Unchanged with DPC sensitization were TCRs above 1 in 1000 frequency.

Attachment of unique molecular identifiers to individual cDNA molecules was performed in the library. In the authors' methods: A typical sample had roughly 91,000 TCRs, with about 23,224 to 690,600 overall. TCRdb reanalysed the 5' RACE reads using MiXCR and keeps one entry per CDR3 protein. The authors' filters were not applied to this entry. The sample includes roughly 110,000 distinct CDR3 sequences, approximately 19% of them seen just once. The template was total RNA from unfractionated whole blood. Worth noting for this clonotype: What it recognizes is unknown. Germline is not matched at one junction end, which may reflect a read error.

This TCR came from a human donor in good health. The chain uses TRBV7-7 and TRBJ1-1; 7 bases align to TRBD1. The CDR3, as DNA: TGTGCTAGCAGCCCGCGACAGGGACCCGCGCCGAACACTGAAGCTTTCTTT. Encoded protein: CASSPRQGPAPNTEAFF.